There are a few counts of the clone carrying this TCR beta chain. As yet, its antigen is unknown. This entry belongs to a study of T-cell memory formation after mild COVID-19. Study-level background: TCR clusters were largely donor specific.

General study findings and limits: Clones shrinking between day 15 and 85 showed a balanced CD4/CD8 split, and those that grew later tilted toward CD4+. The main location of contracting CD4+ clones was CM and EM, and that of contracting CD8+ clones was EMRA.

V was pared by 0 bases and J by 0 bases, with 5 bases of the junction left unmatched. The germline CDR1 and CDR2 sequences are SGHNT and YYREEE (reference sequence). The CDR3 has 17 amino acids. Researchers used 5'RACE with constant-segment primers to make TCR alpha and TCR beta cDNA libraries that carry sample barcodes and UMIs. TCRdb passed the 5' RACE reads through MiXCR, listing each CDR3 protein once. Among hundreds of thousands of distinct CDR3 sequences listed, roughly 20% were seen once. Sequencing input: PBMCs or a T cell subset sorted from them (not recorded which). This rearrangement joins TRBV5-4 to TRBJ2-7, with 11 nucleotides matching TRBD2. This clonotype was sampled from an adult woman who had mild COVID-19 (a few samples of this study predate the infection). Cell type and time point are not known. CDR3 amino acids: CASSLGLAGKPSYEQYF. CDR3 nucleotides: TGTGCCAGCAGCTTGGGACTAGCGGGAAAACCCTCCTACGAGCAGTACTTC.